This section outlines one TCR beta chain sequence together with its context. The antigen remains undetermined. These data are taken from a study of glioma-infiltrating T cells after dendritic cell vaccination. About the study: Patients received autologous tumor lysate-pulsed dendritic cell vaccination between the early 2000s and the early 2010s. Findings and limits, study-wide: No direct clonality-survival link was found; a diverse polyclonal response may matter. Patients with more pretreatment TILs had longer time to progression and survival.

TCRdb's table, derived via immunoSEQ multiplex PCR, lists solely in-frame clones and lacks some. The table has 100,000 or so clones, about 85% seen once; the top ten hold roughly 5.9%. CDR1 and CDR2 from the germline V gene are MNHEY and SVGAGI. Deletions cut 2 bases from V and 5 bases from J, with 13 bases between. The CDR3 runs 15 residues. Time point meaning: after dendritic cell vaccination, including at tumor progression/relapse. All glioblastoma patients lacked an isocitrate dehydrogenase mutation. This chain joins TRBV6-5 and TRBJ2-1, with D tentatively TRBD2 (5 bases). This clonotype originated in a human donor with glioblastoma. The sample consisted of blood, taken after dendritic cell vaccination. In nucleotides, the CDR3 is TGTGCCAGCAGTTACATCAGCGGATTCAACAATGAGCAGTTCTTC. It encodes CASSYISGFNNEQFF.